These 16 T cell receptor beta chains originate from one sample sequenced in a study of T cells in Graves' hyperthyroidism and ophthalmopathy. Amplification of TCR beta CDR3 regions used RNA as the template. Carried out on the TCR CDR3, a first-round RT-PCR used the HTBI primer set. Each CDR3 protein gets one entry after TCRdb re-called the multiplex PCR reads with MiXCR. The data contain hundreds of thousands of distinct CDR3 sequences, roughly 14% of them singletons. Material for sequencing was blood. These receptors all come from a man aged 18 to 29 with Graves' ophthalmopathy.

The sample holds many counts of this clonotype. The rearrangement links TRBV20-1 to TRBJ2-7, with TRBD1 as a possible D gene (6 bases). Germline V lookup: CDR1 DFQATT, CDR2 SNEGSKA (reference sequence). V dropped 5 bases and J dropped 0 bases, with 11 bases sitting between them. This CDR3 region has 13 residues. CDR3 bases: TGCAGTGCTCTCCGGGACAACTCCTACGAGCAGTACTTC. Translation: CSALRDNSYEQYF.

This clonotype came up a few times. V is TRBV24-1 and J is TRBJ2-3, with D possibly being TRBD1 or TRBD2 (5 bases each). The germline CDR1 and CDR2 sequences are KGHDR and SFDVKD. Deletions cut 7 bases from V and 3 bases from J, with 13 bases between. The CDR3 runs to 14 residues. DNA of the CDR3: TGTGCCACCAGCACAGGCGAGGGGACAGATACGCAGTATTTT. It specifies CATSTGEGTDTQYF.

This clonotype was detected ten times or more. The genes are TRBV20-1 and TRBJ2-1, with a possible D match to TRBD2 (5 bases). With 3 bases removed from V and 0 bases from J, the gap between germline ends came to 12 bases. CDR3 length: 15 amino acids. Germline CDR1 DFQATT, CDR2 SNEGSKA (reference sequence). In DNA, the CDR3 is TGCAGTGCTAGGCTAGCCCGGAGCTCCTACAATGAGCAGTTCTTC. Translating gives CSARLARSSYNEQFF.

This clonotype was recorded at least ten times. The gene calls are TRBV11-2 and TRBJ2-7; weak D call: TRBD1 (7 bases). Trimming pared 5 bases from V and 5 bases from J, leaving 16 bases between. Per germline, CDR1 SGHAT and CDR2 FQNNGV. The length of the CDR3 is 14 residues. The CDR3 DNA sequence: TGTGCCAGCAGCAACATCAGGGGGGTCGACGAGCAGTACTTC. Translated: CASSNIRGVDEQYF.

The chain combines TRBV15 with TRBJ2-7; 7 nucleotides match TRBD1. The J segment lost 2 bases and the V segment lost 3 bases, leaving 10 bases of the junction unmatched. The CDR3 totals 16 residues. Germline V CDR1 and CDR2: LNHNV, YYDKDF (reference sequence). The CDR3 is CATSRASRDSPYEQYF. The CDR3 DNA reads as TGTGCCACCAGCAGGGCATCCCGGGACAGCCCCTACGAGCAGTACTTC.

This clonotype was found a few times. This chain uses TRBV7-9 with TRBJ2-3; D is unresolved. In germline, CDR1 is SEHNR, CDR2 FQNEAQ (reference sequence). V was cut by 4 bases and J by 8 bases, with 16 bases left in between. The CDR3 is 14 amino acids. The CDR3 DNA reads as TGTGCCAGCAGCTCTGACGGTAGCACGGGTACGCAGTATTTT. It specifies CASSSDGSTGTQYF.

This clonotype was detected ten times or more. The genes are TRBV20-1 and TRBJ2-3; 15 nucleotides line up with TRBD2. Germline V gene lookup returns CDR1 DFQATT and CDR2 SNEGSKA (reference sequence). J lost 2 bases, V lost 5 bases, and 8 bases had no gene match. There are 17 residues in the CDR3. The CDR3 is CSAYGTSGRSTTDTQYF. CDR3 DNA sequence: TGCAGTGCTTACGGGACTAGCGGGAGGTCGACCACAGATACGCAGTATTTT.

In this sample, this clonotype turned up many times. The chain uses TRBV27 and TRBJ1-6, with a weak D call TRBD1 (6 bases). The germline gives CDR1 MNHEY, CDR2 SMNVEV (reference sequence). The CDR3 is 19 amino acids. V was cut by 5 bases and J by 7 bases, with 27 bases left in between. The CDR3 DNA sequence: TGTGCCAGCAGTCGTGAGATAACCTCCCACTCTGGGGGCAATTCACCCCTCCACTTT. Amino acid sequence: CASSREITSHSGGNSPLHF.

This clonotype was recorded at least ten times. In nucleotides, the CDR3 is TGCGCCAGCGGCGAGACAGGGACCTATGGCTACACCTTC. Translation: CASGETGTYGYTF. The chain has TRBV5-1 and TRBJ1-2; the match to TRBD1 covers 7 bases. The V and J ends lost 7 bases and 4 bases, in that order; junction bases with no gene match: 7. Germline CDR1 is SGHRS and CDR2 is YFSETQ. The CDR3 totals 13 residues.

There are many counts of this clonotype. The V call is TRBV7-9, the J call TRBJ2-1; D gene unclear. Germline V gene sequence: CDR1 SEHNR, CDR2 FQNEAQ (reference sequence). This CDR3 is built from 12 residues. V lost 7 bases and J lost 7, with 11 bases in between. The CDR3 spells CASNSLVNEQFF. For the CDR3, the DNA is TGTGCCAGCAACTCCCTGGTGAATGAGCAGTTCTTC. The complete variable domain, with remaining parts taken from reference TRBV7-9 and TRBJ2-1, reads DTGVSQNPRHKITKRGQNVTFRCDPISEHNRLYWYRQTLGQGPEFLTYFQNEAQLEKSRLLSDRFSAERPKGSFSTLEIQRTEQGDSAMYLCASNSLVNEQFFGPGTRLTVL.

In its sample, this clonotype was seen many times. The chain uses TRBV7-8 and TRBJ2-7; TRBD1 is a possible D gene (5 bases). The CDR3 loop spans 13 amino acids. The germline V gene has CDR1 SGHVS and CDR2 FQNEAQ. Trimming shortened V by 7 bases and J by 0 bases, and 10 bases separated the two germline ends. The CDR3 DNA follows: TGTGCCAGCAAGGGGCCCCACTCCTACGAGCAGTACTTC. This sequence encodes CASKGPHSYEQYF. Full variable domain (remainder filled in from reference TRBV7-8 and TRBJ2-7): GAGVSQSPRYKVAKRGQDVALRCDPISGHVSLFWYQQALGQGPEFLTYFQNEAQLDKSGLPSDRFFAERPEGSVSTLKIQRTQQEDSAVYLCASKGPHSYEQYFGPGTRLTVT.

The genes are TRBV6-1 and TRBJ2-1; D not certain. This CDR3 contains 15 residues. V lost 6 bases and J 0 bases, leaving 12 bases between the germline ends. Germline values: CDR1 MNHNS, CDR2 SASEGT. As DNA, the CDR3 is TGTGCCAGCAGCATCCTCCCAAGCTCCTACAATGAGCAGTTCTTC. This gives the protein CASSILPSSYNEQFF.

A few counts support this clonotype. The chain carries TRBV14 and TRBJ2-5; TRBD2 might be the D (5 bases). V was pared by 2 bases and J by 4 bases, with 17 bases between. The length of the CDR3 is 16 residues. The germline V gene encodes CDR1 SGHDN and CDR2 FVKESK. The CDR3, as DNA: TGTGCCAGCAGCCAACACCGGACTCGAAGAGTAGAGACCCAGTACTTC. The encoded protein is CASSQHRTRRVETQYF.

The table lists this clonotype with many counts. This chain uses TRBV20-1 with TRBJ2-5; the match to TRBD2 covers 9 bases. Per germline, CDR1 DFQATT and CDR2 SNEGSKA (reference sequence). Trimming took 3 bases from V and 6 from J; bases not matched to a gene: 5. This CDR3 is built from 13 residues. Here the CDR3 reads CSARLAGMQTQYF. As DNA, the CDR3 is TGCAGTGCTAGGCTAGCGGGAATGCAGACCCAGTACTTC.

This clonotype was recorded at least ten times. The chain has TRBV7-3 and TRBJ2-3; D remains unclear. The CDR3 extends over 13 amino acids. From germline, CDR1 is SGHTA and CDR2 FQGTGA. The V end was cut by 3 bases, the J end by 4 bases, with 8 bases between. The chain's CDR3 is CASSLGFADTQYF. The CDR3 DNA is TGTGCCAGCAGCTTGGGGTTCGCAGATACGCAGTATTTT.

This clonotype was seen repeatedly, ten times or more. This chain links TRBV10-3 with TRBJ1-5; D call uncertain. This CDR3 has 13 amino acids. V was trimmed by 11 bases and J by 4 bases, leaving 15 bases between them. From germline, CDR1 is ENHRY and CDR2 SYGVKD. The CDR3 loop reads CAGRPELNQPQHF. CDR3 sequence (DNA): TGTGCCGGACGGCCTGAGCTTAATCAGCCCCAGCATTTT.